A selection of T cell receptor beta chains follows, all from one sample in a study of blood T cells in healthy people across ages. TCRdb itself ran the 5' RACE reads through MiXCR, one entry per CDR3 protein. This sample has about 680,000 distinct CDR3 sequences, with over 45% found just once. The sequenced material came from blood. All receptors come from a woman aged 55-69 years in good health. Both conserved end residues are part of each CDR3. A D gene is named only where the DNA matches it firmly. Clone sizes are given selectively: once, few, many, or a class where the clone is expanded.

V	D	J	size	CDR3	DNA
TRBV5-6	TRBD2	TRBJ2-1	few	CASSPDSGRAKNEQFF	TGTGCCAGCAGCCCTGATAGCGGGAGGGCCAAGAATGAGCAGTTCTTC
TRBV25-1	TRBD1	TRBJ1-6	NA	CASSEGQYNSPLHF	TGTGCCAGCAGTGAGGGACAGTATAATTCACCCCTCCACTTT
TRBV6-2/TRBV6-3	NA	TRBJ2-1	once	CASSYAKGEVGEQFF	TGTGCCAGCAGTTACGCAAAGGGGGAGGTCGGTGAGCAGTTCTTC
TRBV27	TRBD1	TRBJ2-1	NA	CASKGQRGGDEQFF	TGTGCCAGCAAGGGACAGCGCGGTGGGGATGAGCAGTTCTTC
TRBV28	TRBD2	TRBJ2-3	NA	CACSFTYGTSGSDGPDTQYF	TGTGCCTGCAGCTTCACCTACGGGACTAGCGGGTCCGACGGTCCAGATACGCAGTATTTT
TRBV5-6	TRBD1	TRBJ2-7	few	CASSPGTGGPNPYEQYF	TGTGCCAGCAGCCCCGGGACAGGGGGTCCAAACCCCTACGAGCAGTACTTC
TRBV2	TRBD1	TRBJ2-7	few	CASSYTGGKDEQYF	TGTGCCAGCAGTTATACAGGGGGGAAGGACGAGCAGTACTTC
TRBV29-1	NA	TRBJ1-6	few	CSVQLGFNNSPLHF	TGCAGCGTGCAGTTGGGGTTCAATAATTCACCCCTCCACTTT
TRBV7-9	NA	TRBJ2-5	NA	CAANRPIETQYF	TGTGCCGCCAACCGTCCCATCGAGACCCAGTACTTC
TRBV2	NA	TRBJ2-3	few	CASSLPSAGSTDTQYF	TGTGCCAGCAGTCTCCCTAGTGCGGGTAGCACAGATACGCAGTATTTT
TRBV29-1	TRBD1	TRBJ2-2	NA	CSVALDRGGTGELFF	TGCAGCGTTGCCCTGGACAGGGGTGGTACCGGGGAGCTGTTTTTT
TRBV4-2	TRBD1	TRBJ1-2	NA	CASSQDGQGCDGYTF	TGTGCCAGCAGCCAAGATGGACAGGGGTGCGATGGCTACACCTTC
TRBV20-1	TRBD2	TRBJ2-1	few	CSAKYNAGTSGTEQFF	TGCAGTGCAAAATATAATGCCGGGACTAGCGGGACAGAGCAGTTCTTC
TRBV7-9	TRBD2	TRBJ2-1	few	CASRLAGEQFF	TGTGCCAGCCGTCTAGCGGGCGAGCAGTTCTTC
TRBV4-3	TRBD1	TRBJ2-7	NA	CASSQTAGTGGSYEQYF	TGCGCCAGCAGCCAAACCGCCGGGACAGGGGGTTCCTACGAGCAGTACTTC
TRBV20-1	NA	TRBJ2-1	NA	CSASGIRGGTNNEQFF	TGCAGTGCTAGCGGGATCCGGGGAGGCACTAACAATGAGCAGTTCTTC
TRBV29-1	TRBD2	TRBJ2-1	once	CSALGLAGGERFF	TGCAGCGCCCTGGGACTAGCGGGAGGCGAGCGGTTCTTC
TRBV7-9	TRBD2	TRBJ2-7	many	CASSFPPRAGENEQYF	TGTGCCAGCAGTTTCCCCCCTAGAGCGGGAGAGAACGAGCAGTACTTC
TRBV12-3/TRBV12-4	NA	TRBJ1-2	NA	CASRISGEGSYTF	TGTGCCAGCAGGATATCAGGGGAGGGTAGCTACACCTTC
TRBV28	NA	TRBJ2-5	few	CASSLGELQETQYF	TGTGCCAGCAGTTTAGGGGAGCTCCAAGAGACCCAGTACTTC
TRBV20-1	NA	TRBJ2-1	NA	CSAPGETNEQFF	TGCAGTGCCCCCGGGGAGACCAATGAGCAGTTCTTC
TRBV2	TRBD1	TRBJ2-1	NA	CASSDDRVPYNEQFF	TGTGCCAGCAGTGACGACAGGGTACCCTACAATGAGCAGTTCTTC
TRBV29-1	NA	TRBJ1-6	NA	CSVGEGENSPLHF	TGCAGCGTTGGGGAGGGGGAGAATTCACCCCTCCACTTT
TRBV20-1	NA	TRBJ1-6	NA	CSALRQPYNSPLHF	TGCAGTGCTCTCAGACAGCCCTATAATTCACCCCTCCACTTT
TRBV9	NA	TRBJ2-1	few	CASSAVSGEYNEQFF	TGTGCCAGCAGCGCGGTTAGCGGAGAATACAATGAGCAGTTCTTC
TRBV2	NA	TRBJ1-1	NA	CASSDYEGDRAFF	TGTGCCAGCAGTGATTACGAAGGGGATCGGGCTTTCTTT
TRBV2	NA	TRBJ2-6	few	CASSEMHPGANVLTF	TGTGCCAGCAGTGAAATGCACCCTGGGGCCAACGTCCTGACTTTC
TRBV6-6	TRBD2	TRBJ2-1	NA	CASSKGLVIFIEQFF	TGTGCCAGCAGTAAGGGACTAGTTATTTTCATTGAGCAGTTCTTC
TRBV7-2	TRBD1	TRBJ2-1	few	CASSLERDSSYNEQFF	TGTGCCAGCAGCTTAGAAAGGGACAGCTCCTACAATGAGCAGTTCTTC
TRBV20-1	TRBD2	TRBJ2-4	few	CSARGLAGVAKNIQYF	TGCAGTGCTAGGGGGCTAGCGGGAGTGGCCAAAAACATTCAGTACTTC
TRBV20-1	TRBD1	TRBJ2-5	once	CSARGRQGWGFNEQYF	TGCAGTGCTAGAGGCCGACAGGGATGGGGTTTCAATGAGCAGTACTTC
TRBV7-8	NA	TRBJ1-1	NA	CASSLVGGALTEAFF	TGTGCCAGCAGCTTAGTGGGGGGGGCGCTTACTGAAGCTTTCTTT
TRBV15	TRBD2	TRBJ2-7	NA	CATSGEGLGLRCEQYF	TGTGCCACCAGCGGGGAGGGGCTGGGCCTTCGATGCGAGCAGTACTTC
TRBV20-1	NA	TRBJ2-7	NA	CSARPTRGRTSYEQYF	TGCAGTGCTAGACCTACACGGGGACGGACTTCCTACGAGCAGTACTTC